This T cell receptor beta chain was found in a study of cytomegalovirus exposure and HLA in healthy donors. Findings and limits, study-wide: Relative to the roughly 700-donor mean, N-insertions were reportedly fewer in an Asian-associated ancestry cluster in a later analysis.

Use of 60 Vbeta and 13 Jbeta primers characterized the PCR. Assay used: immunoSEQ multiplex PCR; TCRdb lists only in-frame clones, some missing. The sample consists of 91,000 or so clones, roughly 72% of them appearing once. On this clone itself: What it recognizes is unknown.

This CDR3 has 15 amino acids. The sequence was collected from a man aged 25 to 40 in good health and CMV-seropositive. The specimen was PBMCs. This chain uses TRBV21-1 with TRBJ2-7; the listed D gene, TRBD2, was not tested against the DNA. TRBV21-1 corresponds to a pseudogene. The CDR3 sequence is CASSKSGGANYEQYF. CDR3 nucleotides: TGTGCCAGCAGCAAAAGCGGAGGAGCTAATTACGAGCAGTACTTC.